The TCR beta chain described here comes from a study of blood T cells in healthy people across ages. General observations from the study: Roughly linear declines in TCR beta diversity per million T cells occurred with age. Nothing was known about donor CMV status, and this possibly confounded expanded clonotype changes.

With a J-beta primer mix and a sample-barcoded 5' primer, a second PCR ran roughly 6 to 12 cycles. A single record per CDR3 protein comes from TCRdb applying MiXCR to the 5' RACE reads. The table includes more than 1,400,000 distinct CDR3 sequences, approximately 38% detected once. Per germline, CDR1 SGHTS and CDR2 YDEGEE. This CDR3 is built from 15 residues. Of note for this clonotype: Its specificity is unknown. One end of the junction fails to match germline, which may point to a read error.

The sequencing sample was made of blood. This clonotype originated in a woman in her late teens or twenties in good health. The rearrangement links TRBV5-8 to TRBJ2-3; 9 bases are a match to TRBD1. CDR3 protein: CVSSWDRARTDTQYF. Here the CDR3 DNA reads TGTGTCAGCAGCTGGGACAGGGCTAGAACAGATACGCAGTATTTT.